These 3 T cell receptor beta chains share one sample of origin, sequenced in a study of blood T cell repertoires in COVID-19. The repertoire was sequenced with immunoSEQ multiplex PCR; TCRdb's copy has only in-frame clones and lacks some. The sample lists about 290,000 clones, approximately 90% occurring once. The sequenced sample was peripheral blood. Every receptor here comes from a man aged 40-50 years with acute or convalescent COVID-19.

The chain joins TRBV24-1 to TRBJ2-1, with 8 bases aligning to TRBD2. The ends lost 4 bases at V and 8 bases at J; junction bases unmatched: 12. CDR1 KGHDR and CDR2 SFDVKD come from the germline V gene. CDR3 size: 16 residues. CDR3: CATSDLAGPGRDEQFF. The CDR3, as DNA: TGTGCCACCAGTGACCTAGCGGGTCCGGGCAGGGATGAGCAGTTCTTC.

CDR3 coding DNA: TGTGCCAGCAGCCATGGTCCAGAGAGGGTGGGCACTGAAGCTTTCTTT. Translating it yields CASSHGPERVGTEAFF. This chain connects TRBV3-1 (or the pseudogene TRBV3-2) to TRBJ1-1; D is ambiguous. Germline V gene sequence: CDR1 LGHDT, CDR2 YNNKEL (reference sequence). The length of the CDR3 is 16 residues. The V end was cut by 3 bases, the J end by 4 bases, with 18 bases between.

The chain uses TRBV15 and TRBJ1-2; 8 bases match TRBD1. Germline V lookup: CDR1 LNHNV, CDR2 YYDKDF (reference sequence). There are 15 residues in the CDR3. V gave up 3 bases and J gave up 6 bases; unmatched junction bases: 9. CDR3 DNA: TGTGCCACCAGCAGCTATCTGGACAGGGCGGATGGCTACACCTTC. This codes for CATSSYLDRADGYTF.